The 20 T cell receptor beta chains presented below share a single source sample, sequenced in a study of blood T cell repertoires in COVID-19. Measured with immunoSEQ multiplex PCR; TCRdb has only the in-frame clones, and not every one. The sample lists 93,000 or so clones; approximately 87% were seen once. The sequencing input was peripheral blood. The receptors come from a human donor in a cohort sampled during active or convalescent COVID-19.

The chain carries TRBV7-2 and TRBJ1-3, with D uncertain. V was pared by 5 bases and J by 4 bases, with 9 bases between. The CDR3 is 13 residues long. Germline CDR1 is SGHTA and CDR2 is FQGNSA. CDR3 sequence (DNA): TGTGCCAGCAGCGGAGTAAGGGGAAACACCATATATTTT. Translation gives CASSGVRGNTIYF. Using reference TRBV7-2 and TRBJ1-3 for the parts outside the CDR3, the full variable domain is GAGVSQSPSNKVTEKGKDVELRCDPISGHTALYWYRQSLGQGLEFLIYFQGNSAPDKSGLPSDRFSAERTGGSVSTLTIQRTQQEDSAVYLCASSGVRGNTIYFGEGSWLTVV.

The V and J genes are TRBV7-2 and TRBJ1-5, with D maybe TRBD1 (6 bases). The CDR3 has 15 residues. V dropped 1 base and J dropped 5 bases, with 12 bases sitting between them. Per the germline V gene, CDR1 is SGHTA and CDR2 is FQGNSA. In DNA, the CDR3 is TGTGCCAGCAGCTTAGAAACAGGGATTTATCAGCCCCAGCATTTT. It translates to CASSLETGIYQPQHF.

This clone turned up a few times. The gene calls are TRBV6-2 or TRBV6-3 and TRBJ2-3; TRBD1 matches 9 bases. From germline, CDR1 is MNHEY and CDR2 SVGEGT. There are 16 residues in the CDR3. The V gene end was trimmed by 6 bases and the J gene end by 0 bases; junction bases not matched to a gene: 7. In DNA, the CDR3 is TGTGCCAGCAGCGGACGGACAGGGGTTAGCACAGATACGCAGTATTTT. This codes for CASSGRTGVSTDTQYF.

The V and J genes are TRBV9 and TRBJ2-1, with 13 bases identical to TRBD2. There are 15 residues in the CDR3. The germline CDR1 and CDR2 sequences are SGDLS and YYNGEE. Trimming took 4 bases from V and 6 from J; bases not matched to a gene: 4. CDR3 bases: TGTGCCAGCAGCCCCTGGACTAGCGGGGGCAATGAGCAGTTCTTC. Translated: CASSPWTSGGNEQFF. Supplemented by reference TRBV9 and TRBJ2-1, the full variable domain reads DSGVTQTPKHLITATGQRVTLRCSPRSGDLSVYWYQQSLDQGLQFLIQYYNGEERAKGNILERFSAQQFPDLHSELNLSSLELGDSALYFCASSPWTSGGNEQFFGPGTRLTVL.

This chain uses TRBV19 with TRBJ1-1; D uncertain. V was shortened by 5 bases and J by 0 bases, with 10 bases between the two germline ends. The germline CDR1 and CDR2 sequences are LNHDA and SQIVND (reference sequence). The CDR3 covers 14 residues. The CDR3 region has the DNA TGTGCCAGTAGTGGTGGCAGATTGAACACTGAAGCTTTCTTT. Its translation is CASSGGRLNTEAFF.

The chain has TRBV28 and TRBJ2-7; D gene uncertain. Deletions cut 2 bases from V and 0 bases from J, with 5 bases between. Germline V lookup: CDR1 MDHEN, CDR2 SYDVKM. There are 13 residues in the CDR3. This CDR3 is CASSLSSSYEQYF. Written as DNA, the CDR3 is TGTGCCAGCAGTTTAAGTAGCTCCTACGAGCAGTACTTC.

The chain recombines TRBV11-3 with TRBJ1-3, with TRBD1 matching 8 bases. Trimming at V came to 5 bases and at J to 11 bases, leaving 5 bases not matched to a gene. The CDR3 contains 12 residues. The V gene's germline CDR1 is SGHNT and CDR2 YENEEA. The CDR3 nucleotides are TGTGCCAGCAGCGAGGGGACAGGCGCCATATATTTT. Its translation: CASSEGTGAIYF.

V is TRBV30 and J is TRBJ2-7; 8 bases match TRBD1. The CDR3 spans 13 residues. J gave up 5 bases and V 2 bases, and 5 bases lay outside the gene matches. The germline gives CDR1 GTSNPN, CDR2 SVGIG (reference sequence). The CDR3 nucleotides are TGTGCCTGGAGTCTCGGACAGGGCGACGAGCAGTACTTC. Translation: CAWSLGQGDEQYF.

This chain links TRBV9 with TRBJ2-1, with D possibly being TRBD1 (6 bases). The V and J ends lost 9 bases and 6 bases respectively, with 34 bases between them. Germline CDR1 SGDLS, CDR2 YYNGEE. The CDR3 length is 19 residues. This CDR3 reads CANRGGRQGSFLGTNEQFF. CDR3 DNA sequence: TGTGCCAATAGAGGGGGACGGCAGGGGTCATTTTTGGGCACCAATGAGCAGTTCTTC.

This clone occurred once. V usage is TRBV9 and J usage is TRBJ1-2; 8 nucleotides match TRBD1. Germline V gene lookup returns CDR1 SGDLS and CDR2 YYNGEE. This CDR3 is built from 15 residues. V was clipped by 3 bases and J by 3 bases; unmatched bases: 7. CDR3 coding DNA: TGTGCCAGCAGCGAACACAGGGGGGCACACTATGGCTACACCTTC. Translated: CASSEHRGAHYGYTF.

This CDR3 reads CASSPGVYNEQFF. The CDR3 DNA follows: TGTGCCAGTAGCCCCGGGGTCTACAATGAGCAGTTCTTC. V gene TRBV19 combines with J gene TRBJ2-1; D possibly corresponds to TRBD2 (5 bases). V lost 6 bases and J 3 bases, leaving 9 bases between the germline ends. CDR3 length: 13 amino acids. CDR1 and CDR2 from the germline V gene are LNHDA and SQIVND (reference sequence).

In this sample, this clone turned up a few times. The chain combines TRBV5-1 with TRBJ1-3, with TRBD1 matching 7 bases. The germline CDR1 and CDR2 sequences are SGHRS and YFSETQ. V shed 4 bases and J 7 bases; nucleotides not matched to a gene: 5. This CDR3 comprises 13 residues. The CDR3 DNA follows: TGCGCCAGCAGCGCGACAGGGTCTAACACCATATATTTT. Its protein is CASSATGSNTIYF.

This chain connects TRBV6-5 to TRBJ1-5; 7 nucleotides match TRBD1. The CDR3 totals 15 residues. Trimming cost V 7 bases and J 4 bases; bases outside gene matches: 10. CDR1 MNHEY and CDR2 SVGAGI come from the germline V gene. The CDR3 loop is CASKMGQMDNQPQHF. CDR3 nucleotides: TGTGCCAGCAAAATGGGACAGATGGATAATCAGCCCCAGCATTTT.

The chain has TRBV4-1 and TRBJ1-5; D might be TRBD1 (5 bases). The CDR3 runs to 14 residues. The germline V gene has CDR1 MGHRA and CDR2 YSYEKL. V shed 1 base and J shed 5 bases, with 9 bases lying between them. CDR3 sequence: CASSQVGRDQPQHF. The CDR3, as DNA: TGCGCCAGCAGCCAAGTGGGCAGGGATCAGCCCCAGCATTTT.

The rearrangement links TRBV3-1 (or the pseudogene TRBV3-2) to TRBJ2-6; perhaps TRBD1 as D (6 bases). Germline V gene sequence: CDR1 LGHDT, CDR2 YNNKEL (reference sequence). V lost 7 bases, J lost 12 bases, and 19 bases lay in between. This CDR3 region has 14 residues. The CDR3 nucleotides read TGTGCCAGCACTACAGGGACCACTTGGTCCGTCCTGACTTTC. This codes for CASTTGTTWSVLTF.

V and J are TRBV24-1 and TRBJ1-3; perhaps TRBD1 as D (6 bases). V was cut by 0 bases and J by 0 bases, with 11 bases left in between. The CDR3 covers 17 residues. CDR1 is KGHDR and CDR2 is SFDVKD in the germline V gene. The CDR3, as DNA: TGTGCCACCAGTGATTTGGGGCGGGGGCGCTCTGGAAACACCATATATTTT. Its protein is CATSDLGRGRSGNTIYF.

J is TRBJ1-2 and V is TRBV3-1 (or the pseudogene TRBV3-2); D remains unclear. The germline V and J ends were trimmed by 4 bases and 4 bases, with 16 bases remaining between them. The CDR3 is 15 residues long. The germline V gene encodes CDR1 LGHDT and CDR2 YNNKEL (reference sequence). The CDR3 bases are TGTGCCAGCAGCCGGTTGTGCGAGGGAACCTATGGCTACACCTTC. As protein: CASSRLCEGTYGYTF.

J is TRBJ2-7 and V is TRBV5-1; D is perhaps TRBD1 (6 bases). Germline V gives CDR1 SGHRS, CDR2 YFSETQ. V lost 4 bases and J lost 2, with 16 bases in between. The CDR3 extends over 15 amino acids. The CDR3 coding sequence is TGCGCCAGCAGCGCCCTCACAGGGAATCCCTACGAGCAGTACTTC. Translating gives CASSALTGNPYEQYF. Based on the CDR3 plus reference TRBV5-1 and TRBJ2-7, the full variable domain is KAGVTQTPRYLIKTRGQQVTLSCSPISGHRSVSWYQQTPGQGLQFLFEYFSETQRNKGNFPGRFSGRQFSNSRSEMNVSTLELGDSALYLCASSALTGNPYEQYFGPGTRLTVT.

The chain joins TRBV27 to TRBJ1-1, with 10 bases lining up with TRBD1. J gave up 4 bases and V 6 bases, and 8 bases lay outside the gene matches. This CDR3 spans 15 amino acids. CDR1 is MNHEY, CDR2 SMNVEV, per germline (reference sequence). CDR3 sequence: CASSPSRTGGTEAFF. DNA for the CDR3: TGTGCCAGCAGCCCCTCCCGGACAGGGGGCACTGAAGCTTTCTTT.

The chain combines TRBV5-1 with TRBJ2-7; no reliable D call. Trimming took 7 bases from V and 2 from J, leaving 7 bases between them. The CDR3 consists of 11 residues. Looked up from germline, CDR1 is SGHRS and CDR2 is YFSETQ. CDR3 nucleotides: TGCGCCAGCGGGCAGGCCTACGAGCAGTACTTC. This sequence encodes CASGQAYEQYF.